This TCR beta chain originates from a study of shared clonotypes between healthy human individuals. The overall study: A few men and two women, aged 18 to 49, were donors.

This clone was observed many times. V dropped 0 bases and J dropped 7 bases, with 10 bases sitting between them. Germline V lookup: CDR1 LNHNV, CDR2 YYDKDF (reference sequence). The CDR3 sequence is 13 residues long. The quantity of DNA used in unsorted PBMC replicate PCRs was approximately 300 ng, corresponding to 30,000 or so T cell genomes. Assay: immunoSEQ multiplex PCR; the TCRdb copy retains only in-frame clones and omits some. The sample holds hundreds of thousands of clones, approximately 80% seen once. J is TRBJ2-7 and V is TRBV15, with D hard to call. The sequence was obtained from a woman aged 40 to 49 in good health. Some clones in this sample may be carry-over from other donors' samples. The sample comprised PBMCs. CDR3 amino acids: CATSRDLTPEQYF. CDR3 in DNA: TGTGCCACCAGCAGAGATCTAACCCCGGAGCAGTACTTC.